This T cell receptor (beta chain) was captured by sequencing in a study of vaccination and CD4 T cells after COVID-19. Study in general: A positive SARS-CoV-2 nasal swab PCR result was recorded for each convalescent patient; roughly ten were mild and one severe. Following dose two, a median around 65 days (range 14 to 241) passed before post-vaccine samples were taken.

This clonotype appeared a single time. Its antigen is undetermined. Germline assignment: CDR1 KGHSH and CDR2 LQKENI. The CDR3 is made up of 13 amino acids. Cultured CD4+ T cell DNA was sequenced using the Oncomine TCR Beta short-read assay. TCRdb analysed the PCR reads with MiXCR anew, one entry per CDR3 protein. The repertoire holds 9,000 to 13,000 distinct CDR3 sequences, about 53% seen once, with about 8.9% in the top ten. Regarding treatment: roughly ten-day PBMC culture with coronavirus spike peptide pools or control peptides (ViraFEST assay). Days 3 and 7 saw half the medium swapped for fresh IL-2 medium.

Sequenced input: CD4+ T cells from blood, cultured in vitro. The chain uses TRBV18 and TRBJ1-5; maybe TRBD2 (5 bases). The DNA end favors TRBJ2-3, so the J call may be wrong. This clonotype was sampled from a human donor who had recovered from COVID-19. The CDR3 reads CASSRRSNQPQYF. In DNA form, the CDR3 reads TGTGCCAGCTCACGGAGGAGCAATCAGCCCCAGTATTTT.